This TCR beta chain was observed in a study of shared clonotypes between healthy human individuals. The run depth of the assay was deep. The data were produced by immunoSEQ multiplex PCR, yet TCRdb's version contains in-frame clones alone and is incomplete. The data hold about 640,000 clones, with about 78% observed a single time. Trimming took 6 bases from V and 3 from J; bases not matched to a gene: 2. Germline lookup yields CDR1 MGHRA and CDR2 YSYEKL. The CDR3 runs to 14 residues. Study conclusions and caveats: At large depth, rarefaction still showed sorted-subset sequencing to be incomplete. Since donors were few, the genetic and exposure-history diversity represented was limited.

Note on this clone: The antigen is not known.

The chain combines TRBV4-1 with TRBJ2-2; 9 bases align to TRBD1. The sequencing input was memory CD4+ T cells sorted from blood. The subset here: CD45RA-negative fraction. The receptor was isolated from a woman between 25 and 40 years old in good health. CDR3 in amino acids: CASRGQGYTGELFF. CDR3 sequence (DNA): TGCGCCAGCAGGGGACAGGGTTACACCGGGGAGCTGTTTTTT.